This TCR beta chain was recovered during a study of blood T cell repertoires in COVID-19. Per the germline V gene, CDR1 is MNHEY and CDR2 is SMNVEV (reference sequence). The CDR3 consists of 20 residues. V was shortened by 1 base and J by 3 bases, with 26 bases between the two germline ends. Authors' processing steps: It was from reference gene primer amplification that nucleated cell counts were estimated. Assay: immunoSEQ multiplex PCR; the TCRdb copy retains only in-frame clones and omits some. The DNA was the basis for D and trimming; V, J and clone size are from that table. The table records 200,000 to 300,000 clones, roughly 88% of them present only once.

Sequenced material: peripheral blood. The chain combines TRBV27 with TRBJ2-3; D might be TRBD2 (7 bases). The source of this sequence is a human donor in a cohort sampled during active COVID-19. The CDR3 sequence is CASSLWGGAVSSSVTDTQYF. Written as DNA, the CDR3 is TGTGCCAGCAGTTTATGGGGGGGGGCAGTGAGTTCCTCGGTAACAGATACGCAGTATTTT.